This T cell receptor beta chain came from a study of identical twins. There are a few counts of this clonotype. Its specificity is not known. Overall study results and limits: Within beta out-of-frame sequences, the excess sharing observed between twins was weaker.

TCRdb processed the 5' RACE reads anew with MiXCR; each CDR3 protein has one entry. The sample contains roughly 690,000 distinct CDR3 sequences, about 20% of which appear only once. CDR1 DFQATT and CDR2 SNEGSKA come from the germline V gene (reference sequence). The CDR3 has 13 residues. The V end was cut by 6 bases, the J end by 4 bases, with 12 bases between. These records were also assigned to another study, of T cells expressing NK-cell markers.

The V call is TRBV20-1, the J call TRBJ1-4, with a weak D call TRBD1 (5 bases). The sequence derives from a woman aged 18-29 years in good health. The specimen was PBMCs. DNA of the CDR3: TGCAGTGCCAAACAGGAGGGTAATGAAAAACTGTTTTTT. Its translation: CSAKQEGNEKLFF.